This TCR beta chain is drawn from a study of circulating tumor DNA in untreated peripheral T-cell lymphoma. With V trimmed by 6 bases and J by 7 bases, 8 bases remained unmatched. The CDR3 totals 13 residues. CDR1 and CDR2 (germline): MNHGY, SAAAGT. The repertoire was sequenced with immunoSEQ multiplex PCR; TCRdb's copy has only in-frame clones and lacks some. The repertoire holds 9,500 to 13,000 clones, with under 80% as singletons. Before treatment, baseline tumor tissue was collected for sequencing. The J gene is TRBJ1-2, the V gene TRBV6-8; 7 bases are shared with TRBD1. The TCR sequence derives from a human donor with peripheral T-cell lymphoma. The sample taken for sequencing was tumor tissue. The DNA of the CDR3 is TGTGCCAGCAGGCCGGCGACAGGGTTTGGCTACACCTTC. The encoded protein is CASRPATGFGYTF.